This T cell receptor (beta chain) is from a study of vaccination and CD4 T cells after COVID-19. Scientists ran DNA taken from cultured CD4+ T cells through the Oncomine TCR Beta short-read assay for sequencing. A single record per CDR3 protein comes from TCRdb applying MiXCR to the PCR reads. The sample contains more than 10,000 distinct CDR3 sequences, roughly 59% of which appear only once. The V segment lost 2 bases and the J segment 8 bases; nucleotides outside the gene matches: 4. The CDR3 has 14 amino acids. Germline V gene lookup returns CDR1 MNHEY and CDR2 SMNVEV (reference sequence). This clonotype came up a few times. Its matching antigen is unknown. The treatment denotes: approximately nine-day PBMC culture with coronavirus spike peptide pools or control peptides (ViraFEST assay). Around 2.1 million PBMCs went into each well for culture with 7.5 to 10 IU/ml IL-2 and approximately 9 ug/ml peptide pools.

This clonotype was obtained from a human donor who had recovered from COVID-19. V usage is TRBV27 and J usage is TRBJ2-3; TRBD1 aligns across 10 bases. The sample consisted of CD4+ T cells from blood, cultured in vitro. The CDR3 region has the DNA TGTGCCAGCAGTTTAGACAGGGGGCAGGGTACGCAGTATTTT. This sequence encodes CASSLDRGQGTQYF.